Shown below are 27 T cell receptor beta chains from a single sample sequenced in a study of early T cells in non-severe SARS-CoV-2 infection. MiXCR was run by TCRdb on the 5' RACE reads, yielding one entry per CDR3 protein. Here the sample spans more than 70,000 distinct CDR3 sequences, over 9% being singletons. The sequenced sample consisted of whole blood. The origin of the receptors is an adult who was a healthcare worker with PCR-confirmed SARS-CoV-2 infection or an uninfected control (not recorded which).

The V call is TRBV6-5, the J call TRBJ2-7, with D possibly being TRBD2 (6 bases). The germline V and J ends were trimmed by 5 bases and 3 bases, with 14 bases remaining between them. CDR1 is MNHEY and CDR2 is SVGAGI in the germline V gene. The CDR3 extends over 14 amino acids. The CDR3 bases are TGTGCCAGCAGTACGCGGGGTAGGGGCTACGAGCAGTACTTC. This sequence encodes CASSTRGRGYEQYF.

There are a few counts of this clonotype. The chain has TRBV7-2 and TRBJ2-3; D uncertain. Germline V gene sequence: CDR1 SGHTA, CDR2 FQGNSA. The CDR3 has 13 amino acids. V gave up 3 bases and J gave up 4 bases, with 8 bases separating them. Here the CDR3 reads CASSFNRADTQYF. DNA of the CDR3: TGTGCCAGCAGCTTCAATAGAGCAGATACGCAGTATTTT.

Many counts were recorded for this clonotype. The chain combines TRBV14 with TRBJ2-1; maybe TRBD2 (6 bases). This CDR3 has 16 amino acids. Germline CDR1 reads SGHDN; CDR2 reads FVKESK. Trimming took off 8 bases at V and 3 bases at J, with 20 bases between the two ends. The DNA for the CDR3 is TGTGCCAGCTCGATCCAAGGGGACTCTTTCTACAATGAGCAGTTCTTC. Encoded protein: CASSIQGDSFYNEQFF. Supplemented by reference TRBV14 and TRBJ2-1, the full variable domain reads EAGVTQFPSHSVIEKGQTVTLRCDPISGHDNLYWYRRVMGKEIKFLLHFVKESKQDESGMPNNRFLAERTGGTYSTLKVQPAELEDSGVYFCASSIQGDSFYNEQFFGPGTRLTVL.

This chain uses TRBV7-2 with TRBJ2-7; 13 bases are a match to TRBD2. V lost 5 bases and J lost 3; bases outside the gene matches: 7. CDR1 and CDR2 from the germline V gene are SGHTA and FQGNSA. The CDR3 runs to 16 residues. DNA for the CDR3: TGTGCCAGCAGCCATAGGACTAGCGGGAGATTCTACGAGCAGTACTTC. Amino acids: CASSHRTSGRFYEQYF.

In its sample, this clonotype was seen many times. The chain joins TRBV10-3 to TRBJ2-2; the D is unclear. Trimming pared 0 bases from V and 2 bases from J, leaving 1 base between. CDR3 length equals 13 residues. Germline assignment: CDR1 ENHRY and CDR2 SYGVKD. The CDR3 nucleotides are TGTGCCATCAGTGAGTCCAACACCGGGGAGCTGTTTTTT. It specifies CAISESNTGELFF.

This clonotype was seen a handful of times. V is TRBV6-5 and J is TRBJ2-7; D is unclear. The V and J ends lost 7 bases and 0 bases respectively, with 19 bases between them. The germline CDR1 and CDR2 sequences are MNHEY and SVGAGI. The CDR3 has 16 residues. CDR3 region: CASTTFLSGYSYEQYF. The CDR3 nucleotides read TGTGCCAGCACCACATTCCTCTCGGGCTACTCCTACGAGCAGTACTTC.

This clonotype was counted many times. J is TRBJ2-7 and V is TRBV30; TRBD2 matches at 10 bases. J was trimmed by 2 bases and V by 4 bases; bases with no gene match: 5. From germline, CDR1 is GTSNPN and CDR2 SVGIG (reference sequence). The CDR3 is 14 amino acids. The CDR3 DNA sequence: TGTGCCTGGACTAGCGGGAGAAGCGCCTACGAGCAGTACTTC. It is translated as CAWTSGRSAYEQYF.

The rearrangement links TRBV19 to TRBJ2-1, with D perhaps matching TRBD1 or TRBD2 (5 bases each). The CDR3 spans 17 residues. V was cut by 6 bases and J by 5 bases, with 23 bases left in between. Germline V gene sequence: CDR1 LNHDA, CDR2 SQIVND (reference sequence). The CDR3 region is CASSLSLLEGMNNEQFF. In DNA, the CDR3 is TGTGCCAGTAGCCTATCCCTTCTCGAGGGGATGAACAATGAGCAGTTCTTC.

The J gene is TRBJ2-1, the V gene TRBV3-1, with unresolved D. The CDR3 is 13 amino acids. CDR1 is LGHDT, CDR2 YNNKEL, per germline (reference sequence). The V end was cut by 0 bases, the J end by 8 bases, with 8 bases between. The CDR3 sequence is CASSQEGEHEQFF. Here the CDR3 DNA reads TGTGCCAGCAGCCAAGAAGGAGAACATGAGCAGTTCTTC.

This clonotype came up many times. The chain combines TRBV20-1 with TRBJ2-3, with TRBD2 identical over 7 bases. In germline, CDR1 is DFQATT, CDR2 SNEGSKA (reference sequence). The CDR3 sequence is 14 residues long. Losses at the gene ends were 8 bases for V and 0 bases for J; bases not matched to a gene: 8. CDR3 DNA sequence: TGCAGTACTCACCGGACTAGAAGCACAGATACGCAGTATTTT. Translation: CSTHRTRSTDTQYF.

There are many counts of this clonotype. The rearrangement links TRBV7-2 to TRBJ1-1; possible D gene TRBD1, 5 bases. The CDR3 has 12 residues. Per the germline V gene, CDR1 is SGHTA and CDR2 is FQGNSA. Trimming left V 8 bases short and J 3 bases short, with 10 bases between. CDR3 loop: CASPLGDTEAFF. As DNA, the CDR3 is TGTGCCAGCCCTTTAGGGGACACTGAAGCTTTCTTT. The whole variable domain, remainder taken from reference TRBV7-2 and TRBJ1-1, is GAGVSQSPSNKVTEKGKDVELRCDPISGHTALYWYRQSLGQGLEFLIYFQGNSAPDKSGLPSDRFSAERTGGSVSTLTIQRTQQEDSAVYLCASPLGDTEAFFGQGTRLTVV.

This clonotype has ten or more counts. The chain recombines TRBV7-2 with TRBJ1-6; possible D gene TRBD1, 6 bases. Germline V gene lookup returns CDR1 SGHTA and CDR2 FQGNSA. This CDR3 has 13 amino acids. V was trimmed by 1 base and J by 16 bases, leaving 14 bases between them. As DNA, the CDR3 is TGTGCCAGCAGCTTAGAAAGGGGGGCGTTTCTCCACTTT. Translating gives CASSLERGAFLHF.

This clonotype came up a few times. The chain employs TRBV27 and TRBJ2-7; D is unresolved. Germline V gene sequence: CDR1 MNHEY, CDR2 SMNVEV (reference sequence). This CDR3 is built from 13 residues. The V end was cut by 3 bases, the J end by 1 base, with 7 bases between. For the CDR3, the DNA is TGTGCCAGCAGTTTCCGGTTATCCTACGAGCAGTACTTC. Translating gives CASSFRLSYEQYF.

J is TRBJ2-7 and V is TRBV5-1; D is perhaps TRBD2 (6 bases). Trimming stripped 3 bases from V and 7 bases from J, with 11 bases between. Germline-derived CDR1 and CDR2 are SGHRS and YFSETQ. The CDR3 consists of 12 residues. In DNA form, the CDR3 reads TGCGCCAGCAGCTCGACTAGTTGGGAGCAGTACTTC. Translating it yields CASSSTSWEQYF.

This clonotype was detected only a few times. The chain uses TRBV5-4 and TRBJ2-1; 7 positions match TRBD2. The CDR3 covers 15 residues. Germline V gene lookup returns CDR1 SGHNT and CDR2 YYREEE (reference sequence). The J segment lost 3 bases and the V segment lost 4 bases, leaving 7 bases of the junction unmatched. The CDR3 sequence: CASSVVAGVYNEQFF. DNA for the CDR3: TGTGCCAGCAGCGTGGTGGCGGGGGTCTACAATGAGCAGTTCTTC.

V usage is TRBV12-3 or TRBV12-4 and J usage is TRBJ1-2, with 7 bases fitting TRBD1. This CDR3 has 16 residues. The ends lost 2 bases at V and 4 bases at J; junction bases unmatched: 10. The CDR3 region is CASSLFYGTEVYGYTF. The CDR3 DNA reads TGTGCCAGCAGTTTATTCTATGGGACAGAGGTCTATGGCTACACCTTC.

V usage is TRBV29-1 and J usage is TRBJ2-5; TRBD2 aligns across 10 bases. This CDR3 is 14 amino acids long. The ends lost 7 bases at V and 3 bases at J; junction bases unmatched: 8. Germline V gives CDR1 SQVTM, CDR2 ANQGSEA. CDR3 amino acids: CSAHRGLAKETQYF. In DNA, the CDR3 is TGCAGCGCCCATCGGGGACTAGCGAAAGAGACCCAGTACTTC.

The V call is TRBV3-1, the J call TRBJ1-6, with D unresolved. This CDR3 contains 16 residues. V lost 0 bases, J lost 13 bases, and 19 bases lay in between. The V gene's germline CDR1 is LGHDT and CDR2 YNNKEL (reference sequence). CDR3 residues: CASSQDDPYPENPLHF. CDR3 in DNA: TGTGCCAGCAGCCAAGATGACCCTTACCCGGAGAACCCCCTCCACTTT.

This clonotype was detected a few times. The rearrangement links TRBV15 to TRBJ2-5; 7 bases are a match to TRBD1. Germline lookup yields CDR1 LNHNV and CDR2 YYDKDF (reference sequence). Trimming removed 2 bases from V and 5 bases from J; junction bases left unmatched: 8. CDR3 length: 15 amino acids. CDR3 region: CATSRNRGIGETQYF. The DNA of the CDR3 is TGTGCCACCAGCAGAAACAGGGGAATCGGGGAGACCCAGTACTTC.

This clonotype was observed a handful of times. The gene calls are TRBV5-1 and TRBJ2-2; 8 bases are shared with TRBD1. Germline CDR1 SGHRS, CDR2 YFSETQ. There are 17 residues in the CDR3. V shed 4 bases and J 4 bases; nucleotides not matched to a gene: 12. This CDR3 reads CASSTSPGTGGTGELFF. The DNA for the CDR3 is TGCGCCAGCAGCACAAGTCCCGGGACAGGAGGCACCGGGGAGCTGTTTTTT. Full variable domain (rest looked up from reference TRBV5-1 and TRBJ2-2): KAGVTQTPRYLIKTRGQQVTLSCSPISGHRSVSWYQQTPGQGLQFLFEYFSETQRNKGNFPGRFSGRQFSNSRSEMNVSTLELGDSALYLCASSTSPGTGGTGELFFGEGSRLTVL.

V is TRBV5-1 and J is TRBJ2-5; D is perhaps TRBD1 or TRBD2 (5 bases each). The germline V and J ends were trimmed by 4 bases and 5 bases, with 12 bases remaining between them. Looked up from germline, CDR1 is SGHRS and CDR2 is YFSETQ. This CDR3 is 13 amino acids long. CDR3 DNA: TGCGCCAGCAGCCCGGGACGTCGGGAGACCCAGTACTTC. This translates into CASSPGRRETQYF.

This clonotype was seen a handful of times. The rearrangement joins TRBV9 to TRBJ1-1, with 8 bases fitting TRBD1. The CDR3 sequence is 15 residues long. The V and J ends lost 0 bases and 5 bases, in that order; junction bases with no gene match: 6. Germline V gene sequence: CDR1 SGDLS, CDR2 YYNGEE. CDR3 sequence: CASSVVDRGETEAFF. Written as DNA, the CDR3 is TGTGCCAGCAGCGTAGTAGACAGGGGAGAGACTGAAGCTTTCTTT.

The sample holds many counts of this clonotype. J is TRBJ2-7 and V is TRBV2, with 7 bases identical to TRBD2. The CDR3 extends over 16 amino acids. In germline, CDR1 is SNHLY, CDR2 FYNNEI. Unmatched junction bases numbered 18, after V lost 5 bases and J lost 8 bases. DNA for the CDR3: TGTGCCAGCAGTCTACAGGCCGGGACTAATCCTACGCAGCAGTACTTC. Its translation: CASSLQAGTNPTQQYF. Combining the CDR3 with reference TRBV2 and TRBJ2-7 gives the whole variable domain EPEVTQTPSHQVTQMGQEVILRCVPISNHLYFYWYRQILGQKVEFLVSFYNNEISEKSEIFDDQFSVERPDGSNFTLKIRSTKLEDSAMYFCASSLQAGTNPTQQYFGPGTRLTVT.

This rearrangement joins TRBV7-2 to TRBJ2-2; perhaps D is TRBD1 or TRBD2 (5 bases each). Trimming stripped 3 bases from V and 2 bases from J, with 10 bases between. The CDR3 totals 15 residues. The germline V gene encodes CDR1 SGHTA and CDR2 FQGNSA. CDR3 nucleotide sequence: TGTGCCAGCAGCTTCCGGGGCCCTAACACCGGGGAGCTGTTTTTT. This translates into CASSFRGPNTGELFF. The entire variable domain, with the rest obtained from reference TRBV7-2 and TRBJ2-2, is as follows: GAGVSQSPSNKVTEKGKDVELRCDPISGHTALYWYRQSLGQGLEFLIYFQGNSAPDKSGLPSDRFSAERTGGSVSTLTIQRTQQEDSAVYLCASSFRGPNTGELFFGEGSRLTVL.

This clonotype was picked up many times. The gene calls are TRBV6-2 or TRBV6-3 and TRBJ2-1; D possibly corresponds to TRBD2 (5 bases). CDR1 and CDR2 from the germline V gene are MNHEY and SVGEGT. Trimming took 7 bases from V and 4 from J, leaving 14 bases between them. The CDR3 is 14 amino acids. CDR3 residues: CASTTRLEYNEQFF. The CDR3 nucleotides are TGTGCCAGCACCACTAGACTTGAATACAATGAGCAGTTCTTC.

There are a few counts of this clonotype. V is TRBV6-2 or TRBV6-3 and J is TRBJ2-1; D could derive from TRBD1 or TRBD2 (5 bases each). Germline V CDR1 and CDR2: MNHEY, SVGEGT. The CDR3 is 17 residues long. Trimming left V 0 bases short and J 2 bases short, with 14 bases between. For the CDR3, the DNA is TGTGCCAGCAGTTACTCGTTGAGGGGTAGTACCTACAATGAGCAGTTCTTC. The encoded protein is CASSYSLRGSTYNEQFF.

The CDR3 region is CASSVEVGRDTEAFF. The CDR3 DNA is TGTGCCAGCAGCGTAGAGGTGGGACGGGACACTGAAGCTTTCTTT. The rearrangement joins TRBV9 to TRBJ1-1; possibly TRBD1 for D (5 bases). The CDR3 consists of 15 residues. CDR1 and CDR2 from the germline V gene are SGDLS and YYNGEE. Trimming removed 0 bases at V and 3 bases at J, with 12 bases between.